The rows below give T cell receptor beta chains drawn from one sample of a study of CD8+ T cells in alopecia areata. Profiled with immunoSEQ multiplex PCR; TCRdb holds only in-frame clones, not every one. The sample yields around 150,000 clones, 65% seen once. This specimen consisted of CD4+ T cells sorted from blood, obtained at week 4, from a patient treated with tofacitinib. Receptors originate from a human donor with alopecia areata. Each CDR3 is given with its conserved first and last residue. The D gene is left open where the match is weak. Clone size appears in some rows only: once, few, many, or a class for an expanded clone.

j_call d_call v_call clone_size cdr3_nt cdr3_aa
TRBJ1-2 . TRBV4-3 . TGCGCCAGCAGCCAAGATCCAGGCGGCGGAGGCTACACCTTC CASSQDPGGGGYTF
TRBJ1-2 . TRBV29-1 . TGCAGCGTTGAATCTGGTGGCACTAACTATGGCTACACCTTC CSVESGGTNYGYTF
TRBJ2-5 TRBD2 TRBV5-1 . TGCGCCAGCAGCTATACGGGACTACAAGAGACCCAGTACTTC CASSYTGLQETQYF
TRBJ2-7 . TRBV29-1 . TGCAGCGTTGGAGGAGGGACAGTTCACCACGAGCAGTACTTC CSVGGGTVHHEQYF
TRBJ2-6 . TRBV5-1 few TGCGCCAGCAGCTTGGTACTATCTGGGGCCAACGTCCTGACTTTC CASSLVLSGANVLTF
TRBJ1-1 . TRBV7-2 . TGTGCCAGCAGACGGACTGTGAACACTGAAGCTTTCTTT CASRRTVNTEAFF
TRBJ1-1 TRBD1 TRBV19 few TGTGCCAGTAGTATAGATCAGGGACAGGGCTTCTTCGCTGCGAACACTGAAGCTTTCTTT CASSIDQGQGFFAANTEAFF
TRBJ1-3 . TRBV30 . TGTGCCTGGAGTGTACGGGTAGATGACACCATATATTTT CAWSVRVDDTIYF
TRBJ2-5 . TRBV29-1 . TGCAGCGTCGGGGGACCTTTCGGGGAGACCCAGTACTTC CSVGGPFGETQYF
TRBJ2-6 . TRBV4-2 . TGTGCCAGCAGCCAGGGGGGCAGGTCCTCCTCTGGGGCCAACGTCCTGACTTTC CASSQGGRSSSGANVLTF
TRBJ1-2 TRBD1 TRBV5-4 once TGTGCCAGCAGCCACTGGGACAGGGTCCATGGCTACACCTTC CASSHWDRVHGYTF
TRBJ2-1 . TRBV5-4 few TGTGCCAGCAGCTTCGGCGGGGCTGACAATGAGCAGTTCTTC CASSFGGADNEQFF
TRBJ2-7 TRBD2 TRBV7-8 . TGTGCCAGCAGCTGGGGCGCGGGGGACTCCTACGAGCAGTACTTC CASSWGAGDSYEQYF
TRBJ1-2 TRBD1 TRBV5-1 . TGCGCCAGCAGCTTCCTCTTAAGGAACACAGGGGCGAAGGATGGCTACACCTTC CASSFLLRNTGAKDGYTF
TRBJ2-3 . TRBV5-6 . TGTGCCAGCAGCTTGGTCCGCACAGATACGCAGTATTTT CASSLVRTDTQYF
TRBJ1-2 . TRBV7-9 . TGTGCCAGCAGCTTAGTTGGTCCTTCTTACACCTTC CASSLVGPSYTF
TRBJ2-3 TRBD2 TRBV25-1 . TGTGCCAGCAGTGAAGTCCGCGGGGGGGCCGCAGATACGCAGTATTTT CASSEVRGGAADTQYF
TRBJ1-4 TRBD1 TRBV23-1 . TGCGCCAGCAGTCAAGAGAGGGGGCGTAAGGAAAAACTGTTTTTT CASSQERGRKEKLFF
TRBJ1-1 TRBD1 TRBV29-1 . TGCAGCGTCGGACGATTACAGGGGACGAACACTGAAGCTTTCTTT CSVGRLQGTNTEAFF
TRBJ1-1 . TRBV30 once TGTGCCTGGAGTGTCGGGTTCTCCCGTGATGAAGCTTTCTTT CAWSVGFSRDEAFF
TRBJ2-6 . TRBV29-1 . TGCAGCGTTGATGACAGCCGTGGGGCCAACGTCCTGACTTTC CSVDDSRGANVLTF
TRBJ2-7 . TRBV30 few TGTGCCTGGAGCCCCGGGAGCTACGAGCAGTACTTC CAWSPGSYEQYF
TRBJ2-3 TRBD1 TRBV4-3 . TGCGCCAGCAGCCAGAGGACAGGGGTAGATACGCAGTATTTT CASSQRTGVDTQYF
TRBJ1-1 TRBD1 TRBV29-1 . TGCAGCGTTGGACGTACACAGGGGGGTACTGAAGCTTTCTTT CSVGRTQGGTEAFF
TRBJ2-7 TRBD1 TRBV25-1 once TGTGCCAGCAGTGCGGGACAGGGAGCCTACGAGCAGTACTTC CASSAGQGAYEQYF
TRBJ2-1 . TRBV25-1 . TGTGCCAGCAGTGAGGGGGGGGCGCCTAATGAGCAGTTCTTC CASSEGGAPNEQFF
TRBJ1-4 . TRBV30 . TGTGCCTGGGAACAGGAGGGTAATGAAAAACTGTTTTTT CAWEQEGNEKLFF
TRBJ1-1 . TRBV6-1 once TGTGCCAGCAGTGAAGAATATGTGGGGGCCAGGGTAGGTACTGAAGCTTTCTTT CASSEEYVGARVGTEAFF
TRBJ1-6 TRBD1 TRBV12-5 . TGTGCTAGCCCTGACAGGGGGGAATCCTATAATTCACCCCTCCACTTT CASPDRGESYNSPLHF
TRBJ2-2 . TRBV2 . TGTGCCAGCAGGAGGAACACCGGGGAGCTGTTTTTT CASRRNTGELFF
TRBJ2-3 . TRBV27 . TGTGCCATAGCGAGGAGAGGGTTTCGGGGGGCATCCACAGATACGCAGTATTTT CAIARRGFRGASTDTQYF
TRBJ2-7 . TRBV4-3 . TGCGCCAGCAGCCAAGATGGTGGGCGCGAGCAGTACTTC CASSQDGGREQYF
TRBJ1-1 . TRBV5-1 . TGCGCCAGCAGCCCACCCCGGGAGGAGGGGACGCAGAACACTGAAGCTTTCTTT CASSPPREEGTQNTEAFF
TRBJ2-5 . TRBV30 . TGTGCCTGGAGCGGGGGTCAACAAGAGACCCAGTACTTC CAWSGGQQETQYF
TRBJ1-2 . TRBV4-1 . TGCGCCAGCAGCCAAGATAGGCCAGGGGACTATGGCTACACCTTC CASSQDRPGDYGYTF
TRBJ1-6 . TRBV30 . TGTGCCTGGAGTGTATTGGTCCCTGGTGATCCCCTCCACTTT CAWSVLVPGDPLHF
TRBJ1-1 . TRBV30 . TGTGCCTGGGAGGACGGGGCCTACACTGAAGCTTTCTTT CAWEDGAYTEAFF
TRBJ1-6 TRBD1 TRBV6-5 . TGTGCCAGCAGTGCCCGGGACAGAAATTCACCCCTCCACTTT CASSARDRNSPLHF
TRBJ2-3 . TRBV7-3 . TGTGCCAGCCGTGGCGTCACAGATACGCAGTATTTT CASRGVTDTQYF
TRBJ2-2 TRBD1 TRBV19 few TGTGCCAGTAGTGGACAGGGGATGGGCACCGGGGAGCTGTTTTTT CASSGQGMGTGELFF
TRBJ2-4 . TRBV27 . TGTGCCAGCAGTTCCCTACATCTAGCCAAAAACATTCAGTACTTC CASSSLHLAKNIQYF
TRBJ1-5 . TRBV7-2 . TGTGCCAGCAGCTTAGATAGGGGACAGCCCCAGCATTTT CASSLDRGQPQHF
TRBJ1-2 . TRBV29-1 . TGCAGCGTTGGGAACAGTGTCTATGGCTACACCTTC CSVGNSVYGYTF
TRBJ1-2 TRBD1 TRBV7-3 . TGTGCCAGCAGCTTAGGGACAGGGGACTATGGCTACACCTTC CASSLGTGDYGYTF
TRBJ1-4 . TRBV29-1 . TGCAGCGTGATAGGGCTTAATGAAAAACTGTTTTTT CSVIGLNEKLFF
TRBJ2-2 TRBD1 TRBV11-2 . TGTGCCAGCAGCTGGACAGGGAACACCGGGGAGCTGTTTTTT CASSWTGNTGELFF
TRBJ2-1 TRBD2 TRBV9 . TGTGCCAGCAGCGTAGCTACGGGGACTAGCGGCTCCTACAATGAGCAGTTCTTC CASSVATGTSGSYNEQFF
TRBJ1-1 . TRBV20-1 few TGCAGTGCTGCTCAGGGGTTGAAGGCTTTCTTT CSAAQGLKAFF
TRBJ2-5 TRBD1 TRBV11-2 few TGTGCCAGCAGCTTAACAGGGGGCGGAGAGACCCAGTACTTC CASSLTGGGETQYF
TRBJ2-7 TRBD1 TRBV30 few TGTGCCTGGAGTTCGACAGGGGCCTACGAGCAGTACTTC CAWSSTGAYEQYF
TRBJ1-2 . TRBV30 many TGTGCCTGGATCCAAAGCTATGGCTACACCTTC CAWIQSYGYTF
TRBJ2-7 . TRBV30 . TGTGCCTGGGCTCCGGCGCAAGCATACGAGCAGTACTTC CAWAPAQAYEQYF
TRBJ2-5 TRBD2 TRBV2 . TGTGCCAGCATTGGACTAGCGGGGCCGAGGGAGACCCAGTACTTC CASIGLAGPRETQYF
TRBJ1-2 TRBD1 TRBV10-3 . TGTGCCACCCGGGGACAGGGACCTTTTAATAACTATGGCTACACCTTC CATRGQGPFNNYGYTF